This TCR beta chain was recovered during a study of CD8 T cells in ankylosing spondylitis. TCRdb itself ran the 5' RACE reads through MiXCR, one entry per CDR3 protein. This table holds more than 200,000 distinct CDR3 sequences, about 24% found once. The sequenced material came from blood, either unsorted or a sorted T cell fraction (not recorded which). The source of this sequence is a male donor with ankylosing spondylitis or in good health (not recorded which).

CDR3 sequence: CASSPWVGGQGSTEAFF. The CDR3 DNA sequence: TGTGCCAGCAGCCCCTGGGTGGGAGGACAGGGATCCACTGAAGCTTTCTTT. The rearrangement joins TRBV7-9 to TRBJ1-1; TRBD1 matches 8 bases. The CDR3 sequence is 17 residues long. J gave up 4 bases and V 5 bases, and 15 bases lay outside the gene matches. Looked up from germline, CDR1 is SEHNR and CDR2 is FQNEAQ (reference sequence).